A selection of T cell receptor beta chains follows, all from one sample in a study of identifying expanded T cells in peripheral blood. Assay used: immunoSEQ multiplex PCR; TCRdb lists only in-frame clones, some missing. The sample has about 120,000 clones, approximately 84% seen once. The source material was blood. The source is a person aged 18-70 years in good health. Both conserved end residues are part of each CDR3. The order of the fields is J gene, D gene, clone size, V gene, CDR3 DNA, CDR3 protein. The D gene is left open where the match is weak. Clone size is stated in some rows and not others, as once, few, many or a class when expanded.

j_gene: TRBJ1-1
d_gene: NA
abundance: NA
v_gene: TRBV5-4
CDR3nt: TGTGCCAGCAGCCGGCGGGGGTGGAACACTGAAGCTTTCTTT
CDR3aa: CASSRRGWNTEAFF

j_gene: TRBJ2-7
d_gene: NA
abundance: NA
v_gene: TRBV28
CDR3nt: TGTGCCAGCAGTGAACTCTTCTACGAGCAGTACTTC
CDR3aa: CASSELFYEQYF

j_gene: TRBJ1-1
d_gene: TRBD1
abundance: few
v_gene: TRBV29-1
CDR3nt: TGCAGCGCCCTACCCAATCAGGACAGGATGAACACTGAAGCTTTCTTT
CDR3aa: CSALPNQDRMNTEAFF

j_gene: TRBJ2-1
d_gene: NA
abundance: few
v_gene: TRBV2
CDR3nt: TGTGCCACCTCTCGGCTGAGCTCCTACAATGAGCAGTTCTTC
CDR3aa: CATSRLSSYNEQFF

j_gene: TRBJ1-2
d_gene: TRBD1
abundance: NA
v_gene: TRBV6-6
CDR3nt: TGTGCCAGCAGTAGCCCAGGGGGCGGGAGCTATGGCTACACCTTC
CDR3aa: CASSSPGGGSYGYTF

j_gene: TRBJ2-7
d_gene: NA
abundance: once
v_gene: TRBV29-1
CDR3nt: TGCAGCGTCCTCCAGTTACGATCTACCTCCTACGAGCAGTACTTC
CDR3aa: CSVLQLRSTSYEQYF

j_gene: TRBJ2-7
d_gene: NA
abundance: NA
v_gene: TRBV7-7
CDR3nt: TGTGCCAGCAGCGCAGGGTTGGGACCGGCCTACGAGCAGTACTTC
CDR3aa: CASSAGLGPAYEQYF

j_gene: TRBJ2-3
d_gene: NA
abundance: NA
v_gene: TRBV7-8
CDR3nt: TGTGCCAGCAGCTCGGGACGCAGAAGCACAGATACGCAGTATTTT
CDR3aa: CASSSGRRSTDTQYF

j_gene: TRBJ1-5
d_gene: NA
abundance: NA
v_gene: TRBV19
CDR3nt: TGTGCCAGTAGTATAAACGTCCGCGGAGCCTATCAGCCCCAGCATTTT
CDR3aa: CASSINVRGAYQPQHF

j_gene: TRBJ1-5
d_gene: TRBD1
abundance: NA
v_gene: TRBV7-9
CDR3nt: TGTGCCAGCAGCCACGACAGGGCGGGTCAGCCCCAGCATTTT
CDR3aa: CASSHDRAGQPQHF

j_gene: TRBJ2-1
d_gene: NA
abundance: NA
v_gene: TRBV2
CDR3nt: TGTGCCAGCAGGGCGGGTCCTCTGGCGCAGTTCTTC
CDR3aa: CASRAGPLAQFF

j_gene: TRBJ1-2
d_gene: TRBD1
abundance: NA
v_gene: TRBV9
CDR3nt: TGTGCCAGCAGCGTAGCTTCGGGACAGGTACTTGAAGGCTACACCTTC
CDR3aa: CASSVASGQVLEGYTF

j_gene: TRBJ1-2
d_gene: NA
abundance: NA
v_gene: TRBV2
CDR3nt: TGTGCCAGCACCCGTCAAGGGACCTCCATCTATGGCTACACCTTC
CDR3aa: CASTRQGTSIYGYTF

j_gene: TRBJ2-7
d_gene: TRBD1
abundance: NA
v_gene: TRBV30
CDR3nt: TGTGCCTGGAGCCCCGACCGCACCGGGACAGTTCGTTCCTACGAGCAGTACTTC
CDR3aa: CAWSPDRTGTVRSYEQYF

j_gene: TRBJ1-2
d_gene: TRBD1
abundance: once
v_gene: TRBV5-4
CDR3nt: TGTGCCAGCAGCTTACCCCGAACAGGGGGAGATGGCTACACCTTC
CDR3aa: CASSLPRTGGDGYTF

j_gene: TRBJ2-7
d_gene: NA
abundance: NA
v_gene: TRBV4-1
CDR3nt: TGCGCCAGCAGCCGCCCCGGGCTAACCTACGAGCAGTACTTC
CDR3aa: CASSRPGLTYEQYF

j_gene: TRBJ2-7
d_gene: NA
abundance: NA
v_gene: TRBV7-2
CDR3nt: TGTGCCAGCAGCCCCGATTGGGACCTCTACGAGCAGTACTTC
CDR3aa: CASSPDWDLYEQYF